This T cell receptor (beta chain) was captured by sequencing in a study of T cell responses to AZD1222 COVID-19 vaccine. Clones were sequenced by immunoSEQ multiplex PCR, and TCRdb holds only the in-frame ones, with some missing. The table records 150,000 to 200,000 clones, roughly nine tenths of them present only once. The V gene lost 2 bases and the J gene lost 2 bases, with 10 bases spanning the gap. Germline-derived CDR1 and CDR2 are SEHNR and FQNEAQ (reference sequence). The CDR3 spans 15 residues. The V call is TRBV7-9, the J call TRBJ1-5; tentative D call: TRBD1 (6 bases). The sample consisted of peripheral blood, taken 28 days after the second AZD1222 dose. This receptor was taken from an adult who received the AZD1222 COVID-19 vaccine. The CDR3: CASSLPGAGNQPQHF. CDR3 sequence (DNA): TGTGCCAGCAGCTTACCGGGGGCAGGCAATCAGCCCCAGCATTTT.